This T cell receptor beta chain was documented in a study of blood T cell repertoires in COVID-19. The overall study: Sites across the United States, Italy and Spain contributed samples from acute and convalescent COVID-19.

In germline, CDR1 is SGHNT, CDR2 YYREEE (reference sequence). The length of the CDR3 is 15 residues. V gave up 3 bases and J gave up 5 bases, with 14 bases separating them. Only in-frame clones appear in the TCRdb table, and some are missing; sequencing was by immunoSEQ multiplex PCR. Among about 91,000 clones listed, over 70% were seen once. The sample was peripheral blood. V and J are TRBV5-4 and TRBJ1-4, with a possible D match to TRBD1 (6 bases). The TCR originated in an elderly woman with acute or convalescent COVID-19. The CDR3 sequence: CASSSQGIPNEKLFF. For the CDR3, the DNA is TGTGCCAGCAGCTCACAGGGTATCCCCAATGAAAAACTGTTTTTT. Based on the CDR3 plus reference TRBV5-4 and TRBJ1-4, the full variable domain is ETGVTQSPTHLIKTRGQQVTLRCSSQSGHNTVSWYQQALGQGPQFIFQYYREEENGRGNFPPRFSGLQFPNYSSELNVNALELDDSALYLCASSSQGIPNEKLFFGSGTQLSVL.